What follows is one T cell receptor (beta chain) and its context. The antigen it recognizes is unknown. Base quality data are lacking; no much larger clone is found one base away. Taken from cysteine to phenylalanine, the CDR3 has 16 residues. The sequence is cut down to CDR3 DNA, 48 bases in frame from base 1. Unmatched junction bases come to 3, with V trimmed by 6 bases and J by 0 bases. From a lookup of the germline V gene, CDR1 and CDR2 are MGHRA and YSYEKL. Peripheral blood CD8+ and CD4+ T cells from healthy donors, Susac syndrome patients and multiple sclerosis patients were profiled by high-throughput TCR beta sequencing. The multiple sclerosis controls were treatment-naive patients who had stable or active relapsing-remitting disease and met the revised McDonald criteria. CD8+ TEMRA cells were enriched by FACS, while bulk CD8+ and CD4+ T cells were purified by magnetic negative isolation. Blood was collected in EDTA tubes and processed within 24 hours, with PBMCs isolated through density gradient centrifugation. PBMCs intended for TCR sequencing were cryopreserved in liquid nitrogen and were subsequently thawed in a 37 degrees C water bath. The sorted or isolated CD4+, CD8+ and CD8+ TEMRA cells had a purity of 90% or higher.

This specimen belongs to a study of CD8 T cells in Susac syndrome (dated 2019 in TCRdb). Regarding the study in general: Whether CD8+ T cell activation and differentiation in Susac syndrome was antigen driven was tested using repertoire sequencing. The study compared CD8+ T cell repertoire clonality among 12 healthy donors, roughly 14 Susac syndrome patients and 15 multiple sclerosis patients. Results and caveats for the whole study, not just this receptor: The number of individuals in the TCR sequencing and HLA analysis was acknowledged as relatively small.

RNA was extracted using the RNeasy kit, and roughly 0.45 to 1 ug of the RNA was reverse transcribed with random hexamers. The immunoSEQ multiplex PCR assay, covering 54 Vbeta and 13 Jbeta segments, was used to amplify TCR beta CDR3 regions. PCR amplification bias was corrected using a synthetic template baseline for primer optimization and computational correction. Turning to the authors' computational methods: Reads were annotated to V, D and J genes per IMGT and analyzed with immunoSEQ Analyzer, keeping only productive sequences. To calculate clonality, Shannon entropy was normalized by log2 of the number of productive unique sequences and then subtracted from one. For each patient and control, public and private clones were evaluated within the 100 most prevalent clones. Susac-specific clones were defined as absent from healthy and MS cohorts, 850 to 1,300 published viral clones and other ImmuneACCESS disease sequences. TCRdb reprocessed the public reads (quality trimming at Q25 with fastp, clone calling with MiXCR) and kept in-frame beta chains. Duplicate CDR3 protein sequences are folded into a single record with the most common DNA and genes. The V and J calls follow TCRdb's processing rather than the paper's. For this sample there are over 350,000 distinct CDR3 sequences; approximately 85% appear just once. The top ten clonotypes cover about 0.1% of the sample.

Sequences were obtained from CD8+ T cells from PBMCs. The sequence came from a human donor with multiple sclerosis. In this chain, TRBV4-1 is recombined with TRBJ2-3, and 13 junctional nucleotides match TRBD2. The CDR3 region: CASREGLAGSTDTQYF. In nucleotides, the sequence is TGCGCCAGCAGGGAGGGACTAGCGGGAAGCACAGATACGCAGTATTTT.